Presented here are 27 T cell receptor beta chains from one specimen sequenced in a study of shared clonotypes between healthy human individuals. Using immunoSEQ multiplex PCR, the repertoire was profiled, and TCRdb retains in-frame clones only, with some absent. The data show 2 million to 2.5 million clones, 93% seen once. The specimen sequenced was naive CD4+ T cells from PBMCs. Subset meaning: CD45RA+ positively selected. Receptors were obtained from a man aged 18-30 years in good health. Some clones in this sample may be carry-over from other donors' samples.

The gene calls are TRBV7-3 and TRBJ1-2; 10 bases match TRBD1. Germline V gene sequence: CDR1 SGHTA, CDR2 FQGTGA. V lost 3 bases and J lost 4; bases outside the gene matches: 5. The CDR3 consists of 15 residues. CDR3 bases: TGTGCCAGCAGCTTGGGACAGGGGATGGCCTATGGCTACACCTTC. Protein: CASSLGQGMAYGYTF.

CDR3 sequence: CASSTPTISGGYNEQFF. CDR3 sequence (DNA): TGTGCCAGCAGTACCCCCACAATTAGCGGGGGGTACAATGAGCAGTTCTTC. V is TRBV28 and J is TRBJ2-1; 10 bases are shared with TRBD2. The CDR3 has 17 amino acids. Germline CDR1 reads MDHEN; CDR2 reads SYDVKM. V shed 5 bases and J 4 bases; nucleotides not matched to a gene: 11.

The chain joins TRBV21-1 to TRBJ1-1; TRBD1, the D gene given by the table, was not confirmed from the DNA. TRBV21-1 is recorded as a pseudogene. The CDR3 contains 14 residues. The CDR3 loop is CASNEGQKNTEAFF. CDR3 coding DNA: TGTGCCAGCAACGAGGGACAAAAGAACACTGAAGCTTTCTTT.

CDR3 bases: TGTGCCAGCAGCCCAGGACAGGCGGGGAACAATGAGCAGTTCTTC. Encoded protein: CASSPGQAGNNEQFF. The J gene is TRBJ2-1, the V gene TRBV7-3; possibly TRBD1 for D (7 bases). The CDR3 totals 15 residues. Trimming removed 5 bases at V and 5 bases at J, with 16 bases between. Germline V gene data show CDR1 as SGHTA and CDR2 as FQGTGA. The full variable domain, in which reference TRBV7-3 and TRBJ2-1 provide the parts outside the CDR3, is GAGVSQTPSNKVTEKGKYVELRCDPISGHTALYWYRQSLGQGPEFLIYFQGTGAADDSGLPNDRFFAVRPEGSVSTLKIQRTERGDSAVYLCASSPGQAGNNEQFFGPGTRLTVL.

V and J are TRBV5-1 and TRBJ1-2, with 8 bases that match TRBD1. J gave up 0 bases and V 2 bases, and 6 bases lay outside the gene matches. The CDR3 sequence is 16 residues long. Germline lookup yields CDR1 SGHRS and CDR2 YFSETQ. DNA for the CDR3: TGCGCCAGCAGCTTAAACCAGGGGGCGTCTAACTATGGCTACACCTTC. This translates into CASSLNQGASNYGYTF.

The genes are TRBV4-3 and TRBJ2-3; D is ambiguous. The CDR3 length is 13 residues. V lost 0 bases and J lost 4, with 5 bases in between. Germline lookup yields CDR1 LGHNA and CDR2 YSLEER. CDR3 nucleotide sequence: TGCGCCAGCAGCCAAGATCACCCAGATACGCAGTATTTT. It translates to CASSQDHPDTQYF.

The chain carries TRBV4-3 and TRBJ1-2; D is perhaps TRBD1 (6 bases). This CDR3 spans 15 amino acids. CDR1 and CDR2 (germline): LGHNA, YSLEER. Trimming shortened V by 1 base and J by 1 base, and 10 bases separated the two germline ends. CDR3 bases: TGCGCCAGCAGCCAAGTTCAGGGGATTAACTATGGCTACACCTTC. This codes for CASSQVQGINYGYTF.

V is TRBV5-1 and J is TRBJ2-5; 10 bases match TRBD2. CDR1 and CDR2 from the germline V gene are SGHRS and YFSETQ. The CDR3 is 16 amino acids. The V gene end was trimmed by 5 bases and the J gene end by 0 bases; junction bases not matched to a gene: 7. The CDR3 loop is CASSKDLAGDQETQYF. CDR3 DNA: TGCGCCAGCAGTAAGGACCTAGCGGGGGACCAAGAGACCCAGTACTTC.

The chain has TRBV7-2 and TRBJ2-1; 9 bases fit TRBD2. V shed 7 bases and J 6 bases; nucleotides not matched to a gene: 16. This CDR3 region has 17 residues. Germline V gene sequence: CDR1 SGHTA, CDR2 FQGNSA. The CDR3 loop reads CASTPSGGLAGINEQFF. As DNA, the CDR3 is TGTGCCAGCACCCCCTCTGGAGGGCTAGCGGGAATCAATGAGCAGTTCTTC.

As regards this clone: The same CDR3 is also encoded by other DNA sequences in this sample. The chain couples TRBV29-1 to TRBJ1-1, with D perhaps matching TRBD1 (5 bases). Germline CDR1 and CDR2: SQVTM and ANQGSEA. This CDR3 is built from 12 residues. V was clipped by 3 bases and J by 0 bases, with 5 bases between them. As DNA, the CDR3 is TGCAGCGTTGACAGGGTGAACACTGAAGCTTTCTTT. Amino acids: CSVDRVNTEAFF.

The V gene is TRBV9, the J gene TRBJ2-2, with 11 bases identical to TRBD2. CDR3 length: 16 amino acids. The ends lost 4 bases at V and 4 bases at J; junction bases unmatched: 6. Germline V gene data show CDR1 as SGDLS and CDR2 as YYNGEE. Written as DNA, the CDR3 is TGTGCCAGCAGCACAGGGACTAGCGGCTCCACCGGGGAGCTGTTTTTT. Translation gives CASSTGTSGSTGELFF.

This clone was seen only once. This chain connects TRBV19 to TRBJ2-2, with TRBD1 as a possible D gene (6 bases). The CDR3 has 13 residues. V was shortened by 8 bases and J by 1 base, with 8 bases between the two germline ends. Germline CDR1 is LNHDA and CDR2 is SQIVND (reference sequence). DNA for the CDR3: TGTGCCAGTCAGGACAGGAACACCGGGGAGCTGTTTTTT. It encodes CASQDRNTGELFF.

The V call is TRBV19, the J call TRBJ2-7; TRBD2 matches at 13 bases. The germline gives CDR1 LNHDA, CDR2 SQIVND (reference sequence). The V segment lost 5 bases and the J segment 5 bases; nucleotides outside the gene matches: 6. The CDR3 is 15 amino acids. This CDR3 reads CASSGLGTSGDEQYF. The CDR3 nucleotides read TGTGCCAGTAGTGGTCTCGGGACTAGCGGGGACGAGCAGTACTTC.

This chain joins TRBV28 and TRBJ2-3, with a tentative D call TRBD2 (6 bases). Trimming stripped 9 bases from V and 4 bases from J, with 17 bases between. CDR1 is MDHEN and CDR2 is SYDVKM in the germline V gene. The CDR3 loop spans 14 amino acids. The CDR3: CASLHGGWADTQYF. The CDR3 coding sequence is TGTGCCAGTCTCCACGGGGGATGGGCAGATACGCAGTATTTT.

As to this clone: The same CDR3 can be traced to other DNA sequences in this sample. This chain joins TRBV5-4 and TRBJ1-4; a weak D match, TRBD1 (5 bases). The germline CDR1 and CDR2 sequences are SGHNT and YYREEE (reference sequence). The CDR3 extends over 16 amino acids. The ends were cut back, 0 bases at V and 0 bases at J, with 9 bases in the middle. In DNA form, the CDR3 reads TGTGCCAGCAGCTTGGGTGGGGGGGCAACTAATGAAAAACTGTTTTTT. This gives the protein CASSLGGGATNEKLFF.

The rearrangement uses TRBV5-1 and TRBJ1-1, with D possibly matching TRBD1 (6 bases). The germline V and J ends were trimmed by 4 bases and 6 bases, with 16 bases remaining between them. Germline CDR1 reads SGHRS; CDR2 reads YFSETQ. The CDR3 is made up of 14 amino acids. The CDR3: CASSVNRDPPEAFF. CDR3 nucleotides: TGCGCCAGCAGCGTCAACAGGGATCCCCCTGAAGCTTTCTTT.

The chain employs TRBV5-1 and TRBJ1-2; D is ambiguous. CDR1 is SGHRS, CDR2 YFSETQ, per germline. Trimming cost V 0 bases and J 5 bases, with 14 bases left between them. CDR3 size: 15 residues. The CDR3 region is CASSLDPGRGYGYTF. The CDR3, as DNA: TGCGCCAGCAGCTTGGACCCTGGACGGGGTTATGGCTACACCTTC. Looking up the rest from reference TRBV5-1 and TRBJ1-2 gives the full variable domain: KAGVTQTPRYLIKTRGQQVTLSCSPISGHRSVSWYQQTPGQGLQFLFEYFSETQRNKGNFPGRFSGRQFSNSRSEMNVSTLELGDSALYLCASSLDPGRGYGYTFGSGTRLTVV.

The J gene is TRBJ2-2, the V gene TRBV7-2; D is possibly TRBD1 (8 bases). With 3 bases removed from V and 7 bases from J, the gap between germline ends came to 15 bases. This CDR3 comprises 15 residues. Per the germline V gene, CDR1 is SGHTA and CDR2 is FQGNSA. The CDR3 nucleotides read TGTGCCAGCAGCTTCAGGGGGCAGCGGGGCGGGGAGCTGTTTTTT. It yields the protein CASSFRGQRGGELFF.

The chain employs TRBV7-2 and TRBJ2-5, with 7 bases lining up with TRBD1. Germline CDR1 SGHTA, CDR2 FQGNSA. The J segment lost 5 bases and the V segment lost 6 bases, leaving 6 bases of the junction unmatched. The CDR3 totals 13 residues. As DNA, the CDR3 is TGTGCCAGCAGAAAGGGGGCCGAGGAGACCCAGTACTTC. Translated, it gives CASRKGAEETQYF.

The J gene is TRBJ2-2, the V gene TRBV2; 13 bases are a match to TRBD2. In germline, CDR1 is SNHLY, CDR2 FYNNEI. The length of the CDR3 is 16 residues. Trimming cost V 6 bases and J 5 bases; bases outside gene matches: 6. The CDR3: CASSITSGRVTGELFF. The CDR3 DNA is TGTGCCAGCAGCATTACTAGCGGGAGGGTAACCGGGGAGCTGTTTTTT.

The chain joins TRBV10-2 to TRBJ2-2; a weak D match, TRBD2 (5 bases). The V and J ends lost 3 bases and 6 bases respectively, with 11 bases between them. The CDR3 has 14 amino acids. Germline loops: CDR1 WSHSY, CDR2 SAAADI. The CDR3 DNA is TGCGCCAGCAGTGAATGGGCGGGTCCCGGGGAGCTGTTTTTT. It codes for CASSEWAGPGELFF.

The rearrangement links TRBV2 to TRBJ2-7, with 7 bases identical to TRBD2. Germline CDR1 SNHLY, CDR2 FYNNEI. The CDR3 is 15 amino acids. Trimming cost V 2 bases and J 3 bases; bases outside gene matches: 7. The CDR3 nucleotides are TGTGCCAGCAGTGAATCCGGGCCGGGAGGCTACGAGCAGTACTTC. This codes for CASSESGPGGYEQYF.

The gene calls are TRBV29-1 and TRBJ2-3; TRBD1 agrees at 9 bases. The CDR3 totals 16 residues. V gave up 4 bases and J gave up 6 bases; unmatched junction bases: 14. Germline V CDR1 and CDR2: SQVTM, ANQGSEA. The CDR3 protein is CSVGGVGTGFSDTQYF. In nucleotides, the CDR3 is TGCAGCGTTGGGGGGGTAGGGACAGGGTTTTCGGATACGCAGTATTTT.

The chain recombines TRBV19 with TRBJ2-1, with TRBD2 identical over 7 bases. The germline V gene has CDR1 LNHDA and CDR2 SQIVND (reference sequence). The CDR3 length is 14 residues. The junction had 8 bases not matched to a gene; V was cut back by 8 bases and J by 4 bases. The CDR3 protein is CASHSGEPYNEQFF. Here the CDR3 DNA reads TGTGCCAGTCACAGCGGGGAGCCTTACAATGAGCAGTTCTTC.

This chain connects TRBV18 to TRBJ2-1; 12 bases agree with TRBD2. The germline V gene encodes CDR1 KGHSH and CDR2 LQKENI. The CDR3 loop spans 16 amino acids. J was trimmed by 9 bases and V by 3 bases; bases with no gene match: 9. CDR3 in DNA: TGTGCCAGCTCACCGCGGCGACTAGCGGGAGTCAGTGAGCAGTTCTTC. It codes for CASSPRRLAGVSEQFF.

The chain is built from TRBV15 and TRBJ2-3, with TRBD2 identical over 8 bases. V was clipped by 7 bases and J by 5 bases; unmatched bases: 8. This CDR3 has 14 residues. Germline V gives CDR1 LNHNV, CDR2 YYDKDF (reference sequence). DNA of the CDR3: TGTGCCACCACCCGGGGGGGGCTGGAAGATACGCAGTATTTT. Its protein product is CATTRGGLEDTQYF.

The rearrangement uses TRBV4-1 and TRBJ1-1, with 7 bases fitting TRBD1. CDR3 size: 14 residues. CDR1 is MGHRA and CDR2 is YSYEKL in the germline V gene. V dropped 5 bases and J dropped 5; count of bases not matched to a gene: 8. The CDR3 nucleotides are TGCGCCAGCAGCTCTCAAGACAGGGCGACTGAAGCTTTCTTT. This gives the protein CASSSQDRATEAFF.